The entry below gives a single TCR beta chain sequence along with its context. Its antigen is as yet unknown. This sample was taken from a study of cytomegalovirus exposure and HLA in healthy donors. Findings of the study overall: Clonal expansion, a later analysis showed, was greater in HLA-associated TCR beta chains than in equally common others.

The PCR was carried out with 60 Vbeta primers and 13 Jbeta primers. Assay: immunoSEQ multiplex PCR; the TCRdb copy retains only in-frame clones and omits some. The sample lists roughly 170,000 clones, just over 75% occurring once. The origin of this receptor is a woman between 25 and 40 years old in good health and CMV-seropositive. The sample comprised PBMCs.

CDR3 protein: CAISIGTGDFTEAFF. The CDR3 DNA follows: TGTGCCATCAGTATAGGGACAGGTGATTTCACTGAAGCTTTCTTT. V gene TRBV10-3 combines with J gene TRBJ1-1, with TRBD1 matching over 8 bases. The CDR3 spans 15 residues. V dropped 5 bases and J dropped 4; count of bases not matched to a gene: 9. The V gene's germline CDR1 is ENHRY and CDR2 SYGVKD.